The clone carrying this T cell receptor (beta chain) turned up a few times. The sample is drawn from a study of T cell responses to AZD1222 COVID-19 vaccine. Clones were read by immunoSEQ multiplex PCR, and TCRdb kept only the in-frame ones, dropping some. This sample has tens of thousands of clones; around 88% occur once, and the top ten carry around a tenth. Germline loops: CDR1 SGDLS, CDR2 YYNGEE. Deletions cut 2 bases from V and 1 base from J, with 6 bases between. The CDR3 is 13 amino acids. The rearrangement joins TRBV9 to TRBJ1-1; D call uncertain. The sequence was obtained from an adult who received the AZD1222 COVID-19 vaccine. The sample was peripheral blood, taken 28 days after the second AZD1222 dose. This chain's CDR3 is CASSVLPNTEAFF. For the CDR3, the DNA is TGTGCCAGCAGCGTCCTCCCGAACACTGAAGCTTTCTTT.